Sequencing of this T cell receptor beta chain was carried out in a study of cytomegalovirus exposure and HLA in healthy donors. This clone was counted a single time. Germline values: CDR1 SGDLS, CDR2 YYNGEE. The CDR3 extends over 16 amino acids. J lost 0 bases, V lost 0 bases, and 5 bases had no gene match. Assay used: immunoSEQ multiplex PCR; TCRdb lists only in-frame clones, some missing. The profile shows 250,000 to 350,000 clones, roughly 90% of them singletons. The genes are TRBV9 and TRBJ2-5, with TRBD2 matching over 7 bases. The receptor was derived from a woman aged 18 to 35 in good health and CMV-seronegative. The sequencing input was PBMCs. The CDR3 sequence is CASSVGAGEYQETQYF. CDR3 nucleotides: TGTGCCAGCAGCGTAGGGGCGGGAGAGTACCAAGAGACCCAGTACTTC.